What follows describes a single T cell receptor beta chain. The identical CDR3 is also encoded by other nucleotide sequences in the sample. This specimen comes from a study of blood T cell repertoires in COVID-19. CDR1 and CDR2 from the germline V gene are MNHEY and SMNVEV (reference sequence). The CDR3 is 14 residues long. V shed 6 bases, J shed 3 bases, and the junction held 0 bases outside the gene matches. Sequenced by immunoSEQ multiplex PCR; TCRdb stores in-frame clones only, minus some. The table records 110,000 or so clones, 81% of them present only once. The V gene is TRBV27, the J gene TRBJ2-3; 13 positions agree with TRBD2. The clonotype originates from a man older than 75 with acute or convalescent COVID-19. The sequencing input was peripheral blood. The CDR3 loop is CASRLAGGTDTQYF. The CDR3 region has the DNA TGTGCCAGCAGACTAGCGGGAGGGACAGATACGCAGTATTTT.